One and the same sample provided the 3 T cell receptor beta chains below, sequenced in a study of cytomegalovirus exposure and HLA in healthy donors. The PCR contained 60 Vbeta and 13 Jbeta primers. Profiling relied on immunoSEQ multiplex PCR, and the TCRdb table lists in-frame clones only, not all of them. Among 95,000 to 100,000 clones listed, approximately 74% were seen once. What was sequenced was PBMCs. The receptor source for this set is a woman aged 40 to 50 in good health and CMV-seronegative.

The chain carries TRBV5-8 and TRBJ2-5; the D is unclear. This CDR3 comprises 13 residues. Between the trimmed V and J ends, which lost 0 bases and 5 bases, there was a span of 8 bases. Germline CDR1 SGHTS, CDR2 YDEGEE. CDR3 in DNA: TGTGCCAGCAGCTTGGTCCAGATGGAGACCCAGTACTTC. Amino acids: CASSLVQMETQYF. Complete variable domain (other parts from reference TRBV5-8 and TRBJ2-5): EAGVTQSPTHLIKTRGQQATLRCSPISGHTSVYWYQQALGLGLQFLLWYDEGEERNRGNFPPRFSGRQFPNYSSELNVNALELEDSALYLCASSLVQMETQYFGPGTRLLVL.

This clone was detected only a few times. The chain employs TRBV11-2 and TRBJ1-3; 9 nucleotides line up with TRBD1. Germline CDR1 SGHAT, CDR2 FQNNGV. Trimming at V came to 1 base and at J to 4 bases, leaving 5 bases not matched to a gene. This CDR3 has 16 amino acids. CDR3 loop: CASSLVGQGRGNTIYF. CDR3 DNA sequence: TGTGCCAGCAGCTTAGTGGGACAGGGTCGGGGAAACACCATATATTTT.

The V and J genes are TRBV10-2 and TRBJ2-7; D is uncertain. CDR3 length equals 12 residues. The ends were cut back, 5 bases at V and 3 bases at J, with 8 bases in the middle. The germline V gene has CDR1 WSHSY and CDR2 SAAADI. The CDR3 coding sequence is TGCGCCAGCAGTAGTAACAGCTACGAGCAGTACTTC. This encodes CASSSNSYEQYF.